These T cell receptor beta chains were read from a single sample in a study of metastatic and nonmetastatic thyroid tumors. TCRdb redid the clone calls on the PCR reads using MiXCR. Among some 30,000 clones listed, around 20% were seen once. The sequencing input was blood. These receptors were collected from a female donor with papillary thyroid cancer or a benign thyroid nodule (not recorded which). Some clones in this sample may be carry-over from other donors' samples. Each CDR3 is given with its conserved first and last residue. A D gene is named only where the DNA matches it firmly. Clone size appears in some rows only: once, few, many, or a class for an expanded clone.

D,J,size,V,DNA,CDR3
TRBD1,TRBJ1-2,-,TRBV5-1,TGCGCCAGCAGCTTGGGGGACAGGGGCCTTTTTGGCTACACCTTC,CASSLGDRGLFGYTF
-,TRBJ2-1,many,TRBV7-9,TGTGCCAGCAGCTTAGATGGGGGGCGCAATGAGCAGTTCTTC,CASSLDGGRNEQFF
-,TRBJ2-3,once,TRBV7-9,TGTGCCAGCAGCTTAGTAGCGGCGGATACGCAGTATTTT,CASSLVAADTQYF
TRBD1,TRBJ1-6,-,TRBV13,TGTGCCAGCAGCACTAGACAGGGGGCAGGTTCACCCCTCCACTTT,CASSTRQGAGSPLHF
-,TRBJ2-5,many,TRBV30,TGTGCCTGGGACCGCGGAGGCCAAGAGACCCAGTACTTC,CAWDRGGQETQYF
-,TRBJ1-3,many,TRBV19,TGTGCCAGTCGGCAGGTCCTTGGAAACACCATATATTTT,CASRQVLGNTIYF
-,TRBJ2-3,many,TRBV5-5,TGTGCCAGCAGCCCCCTGCAGGGCGTCGCAGATACGCAGTATTTT,CASSPLQGVADTQYF
-,TRBJ2-2,medium-sized,TRBV6-1,TGTGCCAGCAGTGTTCTTCGGGCGCGCGTGGGCGGGGAGCTGTTTTTT,CASSVLRARVGGELFF
-,TRBJ1-2,many,TRBV19,TGTGCCAGCCATACCGGGGGTGTATATGGCTACACCTTC,CASHTGGVYGYTF
TRBD1,TRBJ2-7,many,TRBV27,TGTGCCAGCAGTCTAGGGACAGGGAAATACGAGCAGTACTTC,CASSLGTGKYEQYF
TRBD1,TRBJ2-7,-,TRBV5-1,TGCGCCAGCAGCCCGGGACAGCCCGCCTACGAGCAGTACTTC,CASSPGQPAYEQYF
-,TRBJ1-4,many,TRBV7-9,TGTGCCAGCTTCCGAGAAGGGTGGGGTGAAAAACTGTTTTTT,CASFREGWGEKLFF
TRBD1,TRBJ1-1,many,TRBV5-4,TGTGCCAGCAGCTTGCGACAGGGTTACACTGAAGCTTTCTTT,CASSLRQGYTEAFF
TRBD1,TRBJ1-6,-,TRBV19,TGTGCCAGCCTGGACGGACAGGGGGGTTCACCCCTCCACTTT,CASLDGQGGSPLHF
-,TRBJ2-2,-,TRBV28,TGTGCCAGCAGTTTAGTATGGTTCACGAACACCGGGGAGCTGTTTTTT,CASSLVWFTNTGELFF
-,TRBJ2-5,few,TRBV28,TGTGCCAGCAGTCCAGGGTTACTAGCATCGCAAGAGACCCAGTACTTC,CASSPGLLASQETQYF
TRBD2,TRBJ2-7,-,TRBV12-3/TRBV12-4,TGTGCCAGCAGTTTGGGACTAGCGGAGCAGTACTTC,CASSLGLAEQYF
-,TRBJ1-2,-,TRBV4-1,TGCGCCAGCAGCCAACAGACAGGTATAACCTATGGCTACACCTTC,CASSQQTGITYGYTF
-,TRBJ2-5,medium-sized,TRBV6-1,TGTGCCGGTCAGTCAGGGGAAACGGAGACCCAGTACTTC,CAGQSGETETQYF
TRBD2,TRBJ2-7,medium-sized,TRBV13,TGTGCCAGCAGCTCCCAAGGGCGGGGGAAGAGCTCCTACGAGCAGTACTTC,CASSSQGRGKSSYEQYF
TRBD1,TRBJ2-7,many,TRBV19,TGTGCCAGTAGTTCGACGTCGACAGGGTCCCACGAGCAGTACTTC,CASSSTSTGSHEQYF
-,TRBJ2-2,many,TRBV29-1,TGCAGCGTTGTAAACAGGGCGAACACCGGGGAGCTGTTTTTT,CSVVNRANTGELFF
-,TRBJ2-5,many,TRBV10-3,TGTGCCATCAGTGATTGGGCCAGCCAAGAGACCCAGTACTTC,CAISDWASQETQYF
TRBD2,TRBJ2-1,many,TRBV7-6,TGTGCCAGCAGCTTTCCGGGACTAGCGGGAGCGTATGAGCAGTTCTTC,CASSFPGLAGAYEQFF
-,TRBJ2-7,many,TRBV6-1,TGTGCCAGCAGTGAAGCCCGGAGCGAAAGTGACGAGCAGTACTTC,CASSEARSESDEQYF
-,TRBJ2-7,many,TRBV11-3,TGTGCCAGCAGCGCGCGCGGGACAGTCTCCTACGAGCAGTACTTC,CASSARGTVSYEQYF